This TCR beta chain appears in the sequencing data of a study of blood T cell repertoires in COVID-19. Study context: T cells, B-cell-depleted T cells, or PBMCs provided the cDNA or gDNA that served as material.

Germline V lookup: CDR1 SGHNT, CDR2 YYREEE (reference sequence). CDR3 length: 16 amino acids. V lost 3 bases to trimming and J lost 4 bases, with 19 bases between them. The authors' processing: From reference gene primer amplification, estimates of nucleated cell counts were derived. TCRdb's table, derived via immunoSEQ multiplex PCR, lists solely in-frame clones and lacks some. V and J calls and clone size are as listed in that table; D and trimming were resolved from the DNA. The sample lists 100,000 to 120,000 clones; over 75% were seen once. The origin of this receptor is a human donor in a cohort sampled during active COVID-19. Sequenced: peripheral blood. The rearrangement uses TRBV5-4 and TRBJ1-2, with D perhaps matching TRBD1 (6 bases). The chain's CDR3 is CASSWDMGSSSYGYTF. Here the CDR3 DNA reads TGTGCCAGCAGCTGGGACATGGGTTCCTCCTCCTATGGCTACACCTTC.